The 27 T cell receptor beta chains below were found in one sample sequenced in a study of CD8+ T cells in alopecia areata. RNA extraction and reverse transcription yielded cDNA as sequencing template. This table comes from immunoSEQ multiplex PCR, and its TCRdb copy is limited to in-frame clones, with some not included. The table lists approximately 180,000 clones, roughly three fifths of them singletons, with about 1.3% in the top ten. This sample's treatment: oral pan-JAK inhibitor, 5-10 mg twice daily. This material consisted of CD4+ T cells sorted from blood, taken at approximately week 50, from a patient treated with tofacitinib. Receptors were obtained from a human donor with alopecia areata.

The J gene is TRBJ2-2, the V gene TRBV7-3, with D tentatively TRBD2 (6 bases). Per germline, CDR1 SGHTA and CDR2 FQGTGA. V was cut by 1 base and J by 6 bases, with 15 bases left in between. CDR3 size: 16 residues. The CDR3 DNA is TGTGCCAGCAGCTTAAAGGGCGGGGAGGCAGCCGGGGAGCTGTTTTTT. As protein: CASSLKGGEAAGELFF.

V is TRBV6-6 and J is TRBJ2-5; D is unclear. CDR3 length: 14 amino acids. With 4 bases removed from V and 2 bases from J, the gap between germline ends came to 11 bases. Germline CDR1 is MNHNY and CDR2 is SVGAGI (reference sequence). Written as DNA, the CDR3 is TGTGCCAGCAGTTCACACCTGAAACAAGAGACCCAGTACTTC. Translated: CASSSHLKQETQYF.

This clone appeared a single time. The rearrangement links TRBV20-1 to TRBJ2-7; D assignment may be TRBD1 or TRBD2 (5 bases each). CDR3 length equals 11 residues. Trimming stripped 5 bases from V and 6 bases from J, with 11 bases between. Germline V gives CDR1 DFQATT, CDR2 SNEGSKA (reference sequence). The CDR3 DNA reads as TGCAGTGCTTCGGCAGGGACCGAGCAGTACTTC. It yields the protein CSASAGTEQYF.

Worth noting for this clone: The limits of the CDR3 on the DNA are not certain, so only TCRdb's listed CDR3 is given. The rearrangement joins TRBV4-3 to TRBJ1-4; the table's D call, TRBD1, was not checked against the DNA. The CDR3 numbers 16 amino acids, ends counted. Germline lookup yields CDR1 LGHNA and CDR2 YSLEER. CDR3 sequence reads: CASSQEFGQGSTRLMF.

This clone was seen more than once but under ten times. The chain couples TRBV7-2 to TRBJ2-1; D gene uncertain. Germline CDR1 SGHTA, CDR2 FQGNSA. The CDR3 extends over 15 amino acids. V shed 5 bases and J shed 3 bases, with 14 bases lying between them. In DNA, the CDR3 is TGTGCCAGCAGCCGAGGACGGACCCTCTACAATGAGCAGTTCTTC. Translated: CASSRGRTLYNEQFF.

Of note for this clone: Additional DNA sequences in this sample encode the identical CDR3. J is TRBJ2-5 and V is TRBV10-3, with 9 nucleotides matching TRBD2. J was trimmed by 2 bases and V by 6 bases; bases with no gene match: 1. The CDR3 runs 13 residues. The V gene's germline CDR1 is ENHRY and CDR2 SYGVKD. The CDR3 loop is CAISLAGQETQYF. The CDR3 DNA sequence: TGTGCCATCAGCCTAGCGGGACAAGAGACCCAGTACTTC.

This clone has just one count. V and J are TRBV29-1 and TRBJ2-7; the D gene could be TRBD1 or TRBD2 (6 bases each). The germline V gene encodes CDR1 SQVTM and CDR2 ANQGSEA. Trimming pared 0 bases from V and 3 bases from J, leaving 24 bases between. The CDR3 runs to 18 residues. DNA of the CDR3: TGCAGCGTTGAAGACCTACCACCGGGGGCGGGACGCCACTACGAGCAGTACTTC. This codes for CSVEDLPPGAGRHYEQYF.

V usage is TRBV5-1 and J usage is TRBJ2-3; perhaps TRBD1 as D (6 bases). Trimming pared 2 bases from V and 1 base from J, leaving 17 bases between. Germline CDR1 and CDR2: SGHRS and YFSETQ. This CDR3 spans 17 amino acids. In nucleotides, the CDR3 is TGCGCCAGCAGCTTTGGAACAGGGAATATGGGCACAGATACGCAGTATTTT. Translating gives CASSFGTGNMGTDTQYF.

The sample holds one count of this clone. J is TRBJ1-4 and V is TRBV30; D ambiguous. The V end was cut by 8 bases, the J end by 5 bases, with 12 bases between. This CDR3 has 12 residues. The germline V gene has CDR1 GTSNPN and CDR2 SVGIG (reference sequence). In nucleotides, the CDR3 is TGTGCCGGGATCGGGTCGAATGAAAAACTGTTTTTT. It codes for CAGIGSNEKLFF. Full variable domain (remainder filled in from reference TRBV30 and TRBJ1-4): SQTIHQWPATLVQPVGSPLSLECTVEGTSNPNLYWYRQAAGRGLQLLFYSVGIGQISSEVPQNLSASRPQDRQFILSSKKLLLSDSGFYLCAGIGSNEKLFFGSGTQLSVL.

The chain employs TRBV5-1 and TRBJ1-1; weak D call: TRBD1 (5 bases). This CDR3 comprises 14 residues. CDR1 and CDR2 from the germline V gene are SGHRS and YFSETQ. V was trimmed by 4 bases and J by 3 bases, leaving 13 bases between them. The CDR3 coding sequence is TGCGCCAGCAGCATGGGGGAATCTCACACTGAAGCTTTCTTT. Translating gives CASSMGESHTEAFF.

This clone came up once. This chain joins TRBV29-1 and TRBJ1-1; TRBD1 is a possible D gene (6 bases). Per the germline V gene, CDR1 is SQVTM and CDR2 is ANQGSEA. V lost 4 bases and J 0 bases, leaving 15 bases between the germline ends. This CDR3 contains 15 residues. The DNA for the CDR3 is TGCAGCGTTGCTTTCCGGGGGCTGATGAACACTGAAGCTTTCTTT. It encodes CSVAFRGLMNTEAFF.

This clone was seen only a few times. The rearrangement uses TRBV20-1 and TRBJ2-7; TRBD1 matches at 8 bases. Trimming cost V 6 bases and J 6 bases; bases outside gene matches: 4. In germline, CDR1 is DFQATT, CDR2 SNEGSKA (reference sequence). The CDR3 contains 11 residues. CDR3 sequence reads: CSAGTGGEQYF. The CDR3 bases are TGCAGTGCCGGGACAGGCGGCGAGCAGTACTTC.

There are a few counts of this clone. V and J are TRBV29-1 and TRBJ2-6, with D possibly TRBD1 on 6 matching bases. The CDR3 covers 16 residues. V dropped 5 bases and J dropped 0 bases, with 14 bases sitting between them. Germline assignment: CDR1 SQVTM and CDR2 ANQGSEA. CDR3 DNA sequence: TGCAGCGTTTTGGGACAATGGATCTCTGGGGCCAACGTCCTGACTTTC. The encoded protein is CSVLGQWISGANVLTF.

This chain links TRBV6-6 with TRBJ1-3; D remains unclear. This CDR3 is 16 amino acids long. V was trimmed by 5 bases and J by 0 bases, leaving 14 bases between them. Looked up from germline, CDR1 is MNHNY and CDR2 is SVGAGI (reference sequence). CDR3 sequence reads: CASSLRPTVSGNTIYF. The CDR3 DNA reads TGTGCCAGCAGTCTTCGCCCGACGGTCTCTGGAAACACCATATATTTT.

V gene TRBV30 combines with J gene TRBJ2-7; no definite D call. With 1 base removed from V and 3 bases from J, the gap between germline ends came to 7 bases. The CDR3 totals 12 residues. Germline V CDR1 and CDR2: GTSNPN, SVGIG (reference sequence). CDR3 region: CAWSGSLYEQYF. The CDR3, as DNA: TGTGCCTGGAGTGGGTCCCTCTACGAGCAGTACTTC.

CDR3 amino acids: CSVEILAGRGDTQYF. The CDR3, as DNA: TGCAGCGTTGAAATTTTAGCGGGGCGCGGTGATACGCAGTATTTT. The genes are TRBV29-1 and TRBJ2-3; 8 bases are shared with TRBD2. Trimming removed 2 bases from V and 6 bases from J; junction bases left unmatched: 10. The CDR3 is 15 amino acids. In germline, CDR1 is SQVTM, CDR2 ANQGSEA.

This clone has a handful of counts. The sample contains more than one DNA sequence encoding this CDR3. V and J are TRBV29-1 and TRBJ2-2; tentatively, D is TRBD1 (5 bases). CDR3 length: 12 amino acids. Per the germline V gene, CDR1 is SQVTM and CDR2 is ANQGSEA. Between the trimmed V and J ends, which lost 4 bases and 5 bases, there was a span of 8 bases. CDR3 sequence (DNA): TGCAGCGTTGGTCAGGGAACCGGGGAGCTGTTTTTT. Its translation is CSVGQGTGELFF.

V gene TRBV20-1 combines with J gene TRBJ2-1; D not resolved. The CDR3 totals 11 residues. The V gene's germline CDR1 is DFQATT and CDR2 SNEGSKA (reference sequence). V was clipped by 5 bases and J by 3 bases, with 5 bases between them. CDR3 residues: CSAQSYNEQFF. The CDR3 region has the DNA TGCAGTGCTCAAAGCTACAATGAGCAGTTCTTC.

CDR3 sequence reads: CSVEGTGDRTDTQYF. CDR3 nucleotide sequence: TGCAGCGTTGAAGGGACAGGGGACCGCACAGATACGCAGTATTTT. The chain employs TRBV29-1 and TRBJ2-3, with 9 bases matching TRBD1. The junction had 3 bases not matched to a gene; V was cut back by 1 base and J by 1 base. CDR3 length: 15 amino acids. CDR1 is SQVTM and CDR2 is ANQGSEA in the germline V gene.

This chain joins TRBV6-5 and TRBJ1-2; tentatively, D is TRBD1 (5 bases). The CDR3 covers 13 residues. Germline CDR1 and CDR2: MNHEY and SVGAGI. Trimming cost V 6 bases and J 8 bases, with 16 bases left between them. The DNA for the CDR3 is TGTGCCAGCAGCCGGGACGCCCTGGGAGGCTACACCTTC. Its translation: CASSRDALGGYTF.

The V gene is TRBV23-1, the J gene TRBJ1-1; D is undetermined. TRBV23-1 is filed as an ORF, its function uncertain. This CDR3 comprises 13 residues. The V end lost 4 bases, the J end lost 2 bases, and 8 bases lay between the germline ends. CDR3 residues: CASSLGLNTEAFF. DNA of the CDR3: TGCGCCAGCAGTCTCGGTTTAAACACTGAAGCTTTCTTT.

CDR3 loop: CASSPPGGTSNTEAFF. The CDR3 nucleotides are TGTGCCAGCTCACCTCCCGGGGGGACCTCAAACACTGAAGCTTTCTTT. The chain uses TRBV18 and TRBJ1-1; D is possibly TRBD1 (5 bases). The CDR3 has 16 residues. Trimming cost V 3 bases and J 2 bases, with 16 bases left between them. Germline V gives CDR1 KGHSH, CDR2 LQKENI.

This chain uses TRBV4-1 with TRBJ2-3; no clear D. V lost 1 base and J 6 bases, leaving 11 bases between the germline ends. Germline V gene sequence: CDR1 MGHRA, CDR2 YSYEKL. CDR3 size: 14 residues. The CDR3 DNA reads as TGCGCCAGCAGCCAAGGGGGAAGATTCGATACGCAGTATTTT. Amino acid sequence: CASSQGGRFDTQYF.

V and J are TRBV29-1 and TRBJ1-2; D perhaps matches TRBD1 (5 bases). This CDR3 is built from 13 residues. Germline loops: CDR1 SQVTM, CDR2 ANQGSEA. The V end lost 5 bases, the J end lost 5 bases, and 15 bases lay between the germline ends. This CDR3 is CSVPGGAHYGYTF. CDR3 in DNA: TGCAGCGTTCCGGGTGGGGCTCATTATGGCTACACCTTC.

This clone turned up a few times. The CDR3 nucleotides read TGCAGCGTTGGCGTCAGACTAACCTACAATGAGCAGTTCTTC. Its protein product is CSVGVRLTYNEQFF. This chain connects TRBV29-1 to TRBJ2-1; TRBD2 might be the D (5 bases). Trimming took 4 bases from V and 2 from J, leaving 12 bases between them. The germline V gene encodes CDR1 SQVTM and CDR2 ANQGSEA. The CDR3 has 14 amino acids.

The count of this clone is one. J is TRBJ2-2 and V is TRBV29-1; unclear D gene. CDR1 is SQVTM and CDR2 is ANQGSEA in the germline V gene. V was cut by 4 bases and J by 5 bases, with 8 bases left in between. This CDR3 is built from 12 residues. The CDR3 region has the DNA TGCAGCGTTGGTACATGGACCGGGGAGCTGTTTTTT. This gives the protein CSVGTWTGELFF.

The rearrangement joins TRBV5-1 to TRBJ2-3; 9 positions match TRBD1. J gave up 6 bases and V 8 bases, and 10 bases lay outside the gene matches. This CDR3 is built from 14 residues. CDR1 and CDR2 from the germline V gene are SGHRS and YFSETQ. The CDR3 DNA reads as TGCGCCAGTCGCCGGGACAGGGATGCCGATACGCAGTATTTT. Translated: CASRRDRDADTQYF.